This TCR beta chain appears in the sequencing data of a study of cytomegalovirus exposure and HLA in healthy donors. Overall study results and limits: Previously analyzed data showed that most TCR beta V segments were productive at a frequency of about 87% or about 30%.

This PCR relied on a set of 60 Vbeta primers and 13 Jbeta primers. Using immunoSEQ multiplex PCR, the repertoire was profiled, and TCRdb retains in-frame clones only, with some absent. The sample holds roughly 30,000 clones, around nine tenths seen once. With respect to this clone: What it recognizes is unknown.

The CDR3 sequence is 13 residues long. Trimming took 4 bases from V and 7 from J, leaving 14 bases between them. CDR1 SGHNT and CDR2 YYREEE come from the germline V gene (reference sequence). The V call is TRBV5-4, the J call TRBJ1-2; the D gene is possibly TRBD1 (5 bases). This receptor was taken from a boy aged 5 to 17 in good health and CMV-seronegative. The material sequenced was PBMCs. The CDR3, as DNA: TGTGCCAGCAGCCGCGGGACCGAAAGTGGCTACACCTTC. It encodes CASSRGTESGYTF.